This T cell receptor beta chain was recovered during a study of response to subunit inactivated influenza vaccine. As to this clonotype: Its antigen is unknown.

From the RT-PCR reads, TCRdb called clonotypes with MiXCR, one entry per CDR3 protein. The table lists 860,000 or so distinct CDR3 sequences, 21% of them singletons. Study-wide findings and caveats: Authors suggested few new T cells are recruited by each seasonal influenza vaccination.

This CDR3 has 18 residues. V lost 0 bases and J lost 2; bases outside the gene matches: 9. Germline CDR1 and CDR2: LGHNA and YSLEER. This sample comprised PBMCs from blood, obtained roughly 5 days after vaccination. This chain joins TRBV4-3 and TRBJ2-3, with 9 bases matching TRBD2. The clonotype originates from a man aged 50 to 59 who received an inactivated influenza vaccine. The CDR3: CASSQDRRRGGHTDTQYF. The CDR3 bases are TGCGCCAGCAGCCAAGATCGACGGCGGGGGGGCCACACAGATACGCAGTATTTT.